The source of this T cell receptor beta chain is a study of PD-L1 blockade in urothelial cancer. Across the whole study: Analysis of the blood was performed 3 weeks (second dose) and 6 weeks after treatment start. Blood yielded a median of approximately 130,000 T cells per sample.

Patients' cancers were locally advanced or metastatic urothelial carcinomas. Looked up from germline, CDR1 is SQVTM and CDR2 is ANQGSEA. J was trimmed by 6 bases and V by 6 bases; bases with no gene match: 10. This CDR3 has 14 amino acids. TCRdb's copy holds only in-frame clones and misses some; the assay was immunoSEQ multiplex PCR. Among tens of thousands of clones listed, about 85% were seen once. V is TRBV29-1 and J is TRBJ1-3, with 8 bases identical to TRBD1. The sample in question was PBMCs, obtained around atezolizumab (anti-PD-L1) treatment. The clonotype was recovered from a man between 70 and 80 years old with urothelial cancer. CDR3 sequence: CSVGQGLLLNTIYF. Written as DNA, the CDR3 is TGCAGCGTAGGACAGGGTCTACTTTTAAACACCATATATTTT.